This T cell receptor beta chain was profiled in a study of cytomegalovirus exposure and HLA in healthy donors. The CDR3 has 14 residues. The V end was cut by 6 bases, the J end by 4 bases, with 15 bases between. From germline, CDR1 is MNHEY and CDR2 SMNVEV (reference sequence). The PCR made use of 60 Vbeta and 13 Jbeta primers. Clones were read by immunoSEQ multiplex PCR, and TCRdb kept only the in-frame ones, dropping some. The sample contains 110,000 to 150,000 clones, 75% to 90% of which appear only once. The specimen was PBMCs. This sequence originates from a female donor in good health and CMV-seronegative. The chain joins TRBV27 to TRBJ1-2, with TRBD1 as a possible D gene (5 bases). The CDR3 DNA sequence: TGTGCCAGCAGGGATAGGGGATCCAGCTATGGCTACACCTTC. Translation gives CASRDRGSSYGYTF.